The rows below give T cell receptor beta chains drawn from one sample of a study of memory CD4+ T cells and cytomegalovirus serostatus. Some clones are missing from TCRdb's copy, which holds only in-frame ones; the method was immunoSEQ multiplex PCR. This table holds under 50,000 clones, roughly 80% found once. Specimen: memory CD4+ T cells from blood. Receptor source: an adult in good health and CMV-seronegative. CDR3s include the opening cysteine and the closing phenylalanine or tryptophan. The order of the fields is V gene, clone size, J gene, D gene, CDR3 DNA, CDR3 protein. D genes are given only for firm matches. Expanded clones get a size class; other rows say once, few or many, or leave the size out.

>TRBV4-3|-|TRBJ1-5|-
TGCGCCAGCAGCCAAGATCTGGTAGGTCAGCCCCAGCATTTT
CASSQDLVGQPQHF
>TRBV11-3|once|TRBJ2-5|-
TGTGCCAGCAGCCAAGGGCTAGGGGAGACCCAGTACTTC
CASSQGLGETQYF
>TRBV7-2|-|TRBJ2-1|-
TGTGCCAGCATGAGCGACGCATCCTACAATGAGCAGTTCTTC
CASMSDASYNEQFF
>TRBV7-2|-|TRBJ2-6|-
TGTGCCAGCAGCCCGCCGCCGGGGTTGGCCAACGTCCTGACTTTC
CASSPPPGLANVLTF
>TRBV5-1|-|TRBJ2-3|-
TGCGCCAGCAGCTCCGGTGTCCTTATCCGCACAGATACGCAGTATTTT
CASSSGVLIRTDTQYF
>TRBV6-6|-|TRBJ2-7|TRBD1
TGTGCCAGCAGCCTGGACAGGGACTCCTACGAGCAGTACTTC
CASSLDRDSYEQYF
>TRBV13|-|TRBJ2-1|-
TGTGCCAGCAGGTTGGCAGCTGAGGGTATCAATGAGCAGTTCTTC
CASRLAAEGINEQFF
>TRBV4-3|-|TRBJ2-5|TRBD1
TGCGCCAGCAGCCAAGCCCGCTACTTGACAGGGGTAATGGCACAGACCCAGTACTTC
CASSQARYLTGVMAQTQYF
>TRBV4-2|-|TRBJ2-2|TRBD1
TGTGCCAGCAGCCAAGTTCTATACCGGGACAGGGGGCGGACCGGGGAGCTGTTTTTT
CASSQVLYRDRGRTGELFF
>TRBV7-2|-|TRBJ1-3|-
TGTGCCAGCAGCTTTCCAGCCTCTGGAAACACCATATATTTT
CASSFPASGNTIYF
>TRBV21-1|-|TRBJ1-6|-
TGTGCCAGCAGCAAGAGAGGCGAGGAGAGGAGCCCTTATAATTCACCCCTCCACTTT
CASSKRGEERSPYNSPLHF
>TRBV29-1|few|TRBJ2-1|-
TGCAGCGTTTCACACCCTAGGGGAGAGCAGTTCTTC
CSVSHPRGEQFF
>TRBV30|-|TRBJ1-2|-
TGTGCCTGGAGTGTGGAAGCTAACTATGGCTACACCTTC
CAWSVEANYGYTF
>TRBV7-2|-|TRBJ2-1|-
TGTGCCAGCAGCTTTTCAACTCCGGGACCGGGCTACAATGAGCAGTTCTTC
CASSFSTPGPGYNEQFF
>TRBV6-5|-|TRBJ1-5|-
TGTGCCAGCAGCGATTATAGCAATCAGCCCCAGCATTTT
CASSDYSNQPQHF
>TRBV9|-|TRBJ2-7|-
TGTGCCAGCAGCGTAGGCCCCGACAGAGACTACGAGCAGTACTTC
CASSVGPDRDYEQYF
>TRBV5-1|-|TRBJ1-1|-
TGCGCCAGCAGCTTATATACAGGGAACACTGAAGCTTTCTTT
CASSLYTGNTEAFF
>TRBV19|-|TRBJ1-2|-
TGTGCCAGTAGTAAAGGGGCGCGGCCCTTAGATGGCTACACCTTC
CASSKGARPLDGYTF
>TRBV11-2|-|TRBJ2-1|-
TGTGCCAGCAGCCCGCGGGGACAGCTCAATGAGCAGTTCTTC
CASSPRGQLNEQFF
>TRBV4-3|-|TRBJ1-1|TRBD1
TGCGCCAGCAGCGTTAGACAGGGGTACACTGAAGCTTTCTTT
CASSVRQGYTEAFF
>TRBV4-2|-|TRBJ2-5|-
TGTGCCAGCAGCTCTGGGGCTAGCAGGGTAGTGGGGGAGACCCAGTACTTC
CASSSGASRVVGETQYF
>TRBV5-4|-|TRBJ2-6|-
TGTGCCAGCAGCTCGAGGGTTCCTGGGGCCAACGTCCTGACTTTC
CASSSRVPGANVLTF
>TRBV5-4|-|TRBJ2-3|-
TGTGCCAGCAGCCAAGCAGGGGGGAGCACAGATACGCAGTATTTT
CASSQAGGSTDTQYF
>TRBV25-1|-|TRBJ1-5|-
TGTGCCAGCAGTACACATCATAGCAATCAGCCCCAGCATTTT
CASSTHHSNQPQHF
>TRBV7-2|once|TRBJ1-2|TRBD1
TGTGCCAGCAGCATCTCCGGGACAGAGGGCTATGGCTACACCTTC
CASSISGTEGYGYTF
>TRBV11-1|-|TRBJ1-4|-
TGTGCCAGCGCCCGGGACCGTGGTGAAAAACTGTTTTTT
CASARDRGEKLFF
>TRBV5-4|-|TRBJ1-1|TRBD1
TGTGCCAGCAGCAAGACAGGGGTTGGTGAAGCTTTCTTT
CASSKTGVGEAFF
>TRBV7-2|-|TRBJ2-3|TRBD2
TGTGCCAGCAGCTTTAGCGGGGGGGTGGTAGATACGCAGTATTTT
CASSFSGGVVDTQYF
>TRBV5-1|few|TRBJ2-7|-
TGCGCCAGCAGCTTGATAGAGGACTACGAGCAGTACTTC
CASSLIEDYEQYF
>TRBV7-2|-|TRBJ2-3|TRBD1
TGTGCCAGCAGCTTACGGGACAGGGAGGGTACGCAGTATTTT
CASSLRDREGTQYF
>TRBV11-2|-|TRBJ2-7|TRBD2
TGTGCCAGCAGCGTAAGCGGGGCCAACTACGAGCAGTACTTC
CASSVSGANYEQYF
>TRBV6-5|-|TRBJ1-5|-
TGTGCCAGCAGTCAGAATCAGCCCCAGCATTTT
CASSQNQPQHF
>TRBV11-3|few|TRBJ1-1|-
TGTGCCAGCAGCTTAGGTGTGAACACTGAAGCTTTCTTT
CASSLGVNTEAFF
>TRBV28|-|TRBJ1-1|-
TGTGCCACCGTCGGCCGACTAAGGAACACTGAAGCTTTCTTT
CATVGRLRNTEAFF
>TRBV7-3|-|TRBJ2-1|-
TGTGCCAGCAGCTTAACTCGGGTGGATGGCTACAATGAGCAGTTCTTC
CASSLTRVDGYNEQFF
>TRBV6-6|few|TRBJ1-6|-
TGTGCCAGCAGTCGAGCGGACAGCAATAATTCACCCCTCCACTTT
CASSRADSNNSPLHF
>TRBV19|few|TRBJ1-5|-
TGTGCCAGTAGTATCGGACAGCGCAGTAGGGCCCAGCATTTT
CASSIGQRSRAQHF
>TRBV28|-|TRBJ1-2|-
TGTGCCAGCAGCTTACAACCCCGACAGGCGAGCCCCTTGGGCTACACCTTC
CASSLQPRQASPLGYTF
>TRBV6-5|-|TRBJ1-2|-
TGTGCCAGCAGTCACTCCAGGGAGGAAGGCTCAGTCTACACCTTC
CASSHSREEGSVYTF
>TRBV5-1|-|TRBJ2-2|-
TGCGCCAGCAGCCCCCAGTTGGGAAGGGCTGCCACCGGGGAGCTGTTTTTT
CASSPQLGRAATGELFF
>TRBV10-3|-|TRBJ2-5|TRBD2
TGTGCCATCAGTGAGTCATGGGACTACGGGACCCAGTACTTC
CAISESWDYGTQYF
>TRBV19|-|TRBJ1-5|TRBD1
TGTGCCAGTAGGCGGGACAGGGGGACCAATCAGCCCCAGCATTTT
CASRRDRGTNQPQHF
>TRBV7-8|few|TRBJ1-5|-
TGTGCCAGCAGCTTAGTGAGCAATCAGCCCCAGCATTTT
CASSLVSNQPQHF
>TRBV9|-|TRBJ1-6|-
TGTGCCAGCAGCCCCCCCGGGGGATCACCCCTCCACTTT
CASSPPGGSPLHF
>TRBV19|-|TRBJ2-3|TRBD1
TGTGCCAGTAGTACCCGACAGGGGGTGGGCACAGATACGCAGTATTTT
CASSTRQGVGTDTQYF
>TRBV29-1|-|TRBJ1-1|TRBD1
TGCAGCGTTCCTAAAACAGGGGGTCCGCTCATGAACACTGAAGCTTTCTTT
CSVPKTGGPLMNTEAFF
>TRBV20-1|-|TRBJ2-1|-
TGCAGTGCTGACGGGGCCCAAGAGCAGTTCTTC
CSADGAQEQFF
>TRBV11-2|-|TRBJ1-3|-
TGTGCCAGCAGCTTAGGAGGCATGAGGGGAAACACCATATATTTT
CASSLGGMRGNTIYF
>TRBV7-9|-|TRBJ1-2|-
TGTGCCAGCAGTCCGACAGTACACTATGGCTACACCTTC
CASSPTVHYGYTF
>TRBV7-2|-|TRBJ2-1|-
TGTGCCAGCAGCTTAGAGGGTAGGGGACTCAATGAGCAGTTCTTC
CASSLEGRGLNEQFF